This passage covers 28 T cell receptor beta chains from one sample sequenced in a study of radiation and T cells in renal cell carcinoma. The table came from immunoSEQ multiplex PCR; TCRdb's copy has only in-frame clones and leaves some out. The sample lists around 13,000 clones, about 33% seen once, with approximately 15% in the top ten. Documented treatment: 15 Gy SBRT to primary tumor, nephrectomy 4 weeks later. The material sequenced was tumor tissue, taken from a patient whose treatment included radiotherapy and nephrectomy. All receptors derive from a man aged 55 to 69 with renal cell carcinoma.

This clone was observed a handful of times. This chain connects TRBV7-8 to TRBJ2-3, with D perhaps TRBD2 (7 bases). V shed 3 bases and J shed 2 bases, with 15 bases lying between them. The CDR3 covers 16 residues. The germline gives CDR1 SGHVS, CDR2 FQNEAQ. This CDR3 is CASSFWGGPATDTQYF. For the CDR3, the DNA is TGTGCCAGCAGCTTCTGGGGGGGGCCGGCCACAGATACGCAGTATTTT.

V and J are TRBV11-3 and TRBJ1-4; possibly TRBD1 for D (6 bases). The CDR3 runs to 14 residues. V lost 1 base, J lost 8 bases, and 11 bases lay in between. CDR1 and CDR2 (germline): SGHNT, YENEEA. The CDR3: CASSLATGDEKLFF. In DNA, the CDR3 is TGTGCCAGCAGCTTAGCGACAGGTGACGAAAAACTGTTTTTT.

This clone has just a few counts. The chain employs TRBV11-3 and TRBJ2-1; 11 bases agree with TRBD2. With 2 bases clipped from V and 4 bases from J, the junction kept 7 bases outside the gene matches. The length of the CDR3 is 17 residues. In germline, CDR1 is SGHNT, CDR2 YENEEA. CDR3 DNA: TGTGCCAGCAGCTTATGGTTAGCGGGAGGGCCGTACAATGAGCAGTTCTTC. As protein: CASSLWLAGGPYNEQFF.

The CDR3 reads CASSDPLQGPYHNSPLHF. The CDR3 bases are TGTGCCAGCAGTGACCCCCTACAGGGGCCCTACCATAATTCACCCCTCCACTTT. V gene TRBV25-1 combines with J gene TRBJ1-6, with 7 nucleotides matching TRBD1. Germline V gene data show CDR1 as MGHDK and CDR2 as SYGVNS. J gave up 5 bases and V 3 bases, and 13 bases lay outside the gene matches. CDR3 length: 18 amino acids. The full variable domain, rest sourced from reference TRBV25-1 and TRBJ1-6, is EADIYQTPRYLVIGTGKKITLECSQTMGHDKMYWYQQDPGMELHLIHYSYGVNSTEKGDLSSESTVSRIRTEHFPLTLESARPSHTSQYLCASSDPLQGPYHNSPLHFGNGTRLTVT.

CDR3 sequence: CASTPTGQNEKLFF. CDR3 bases: TGTGCCAGCACCCCTACCGGACAGAATGAAAAACTGTTTTTT. The chain carries TRBV6-6 and TRBJ1-4; D might be TRBD1 (6 bases). The CDR3 runs to 14 residues. The V and J ends lost 7 bases and 5 bases respectively, with 14 bases between them. Germline V gives CDR1 MNHNY, CDR2 SVGAGI (reference sequence).

This clone was seen a few times. V gene TRBV5-1 combines with J gene TRBJ2-5; D may be TRBD2 (5 bases). Per the germline V gene, CDR1 is SGHRS and CDR2 is YFSETQ. V was clipped by 6 bases and J by 4 bases, with 10 bases between them. The CDR3 has 12 residues. The CDR3 bases are TGCGCCAGCACGAGGGATCGAGAGACCCAGTACTTC. This sequence encodes CASTRDRETQYF.

The chain carries TRBV7-8 and TRBJ2-7; 7 nucleotides agree with TRBD1. The CDR3 totals 13 residues. V was clipped by 1 base and J by 9 bases; unmatched bases: 6. Looked up from germline, CDR1 is SGHVS and CDR2 is FQNEAQ. CDR3 region: CASSLGQGLGQYV. The CDR3, as DNA: TGTGCCAGCAGCTTAGGACAGGGCCTGGGGCAGTACGTC.

This clone was detected a few times. The gene calls are TRBV27 and TRBJ1-5, with TRBD1 matching over 7 bases. With 5 bases clipped from V and 4 bases from J, the junction kept 5 bases outside the gene matches. The CDR3 is 14 residues long. Germline-derived CDR1 and CDR2 are MNHEY and SMNVEV (reference sequence). The CDR3 sequence is CASSLRDSNQPQHF. CDR3 in DNA: TGTGCCAGCAGTCTCCGGGACAGTAATCAGCCCCAGCATTTT.

This clone occurred a few times. V usage is TRBV6-1 and J usage is TRBJ2-7; 11 bases map to TRBD1. This CDR3 region has 14 residues. The J segment lost 3 bases and the V segment lost 6 bases, leaving 4 bases of the junction unmatched. Germline V gene sequence: CDR1 MNHNS, CDR2 SASEGT. Written as DNA, the CDR3 is TGTGCCAGCAGCCGCGGGACAGGGGGCTACGAGCAGTACTTC. Amino acid sequence: CASSRGTGGYEQYF.

This clone was counted only a few times. The chain is built from TRBV9 and TRBJ1-2; D may be TRBD1 (5 bases). V lost 0 bases and J 7 bases, leaving 10 bases between the germline ends. The CDR3 length is 13 residues. Germline values: CDR1 SGDLS, CDR2 YYNGEE. CDR3 region: CASSVGGRSGYTF. CDR3 nucleotide sequence: TGTGCCAGCAGCGTAGGGGGGAGAAGTGGCTACACCTTC.

This chain uses TRBV14 with TRBJ1-2; D might be TRBD1 (5 bases). The V gene's germline CDR1 is SGHDN and CDR2 FVKESK. V shed 0 bases and J shed 8 bases, with 19 bases lying between them. The CDR3 consists of 16 residues. CDR3: CASSQDPGGVLGGYTF. The DNA of the CDR3 is TGTGCCAGCAGCCAAGACCCCGGGGGAGTTTTAGGAGGCTACACCTTC.

Here the CDR3 DNA reads TGCGCCAGCAGCCAAGATTTCGGGGAAAAACTGTTTTTT. As protein: CASSQDFGEKLFF. This chain connects TRBV4-1 to TRBJ1-4; D gene ambiguous. Germline V lookup: CDR1 MGHRA, CDR2 YSYEKL. The CDR3 has 13 amino acids. V gave up 0 bases and J gave up 8 bases, with 7 bases separating them.

The chain employs TRBV2 and TRBJ2-3; tentatively, D is TRBD2 (6 bases). Germline values: CDR1 SNHLY, CDR2 FYNNEI. V lost 6 bases and J lost 0, with 7 bases in between. This CDR3 has 13 residues. CDR3 sequence reads: CASRGTSTDTQYF. CDR3 nucleotide sequence: TGTGCCAGCAGGGGGACTAGCACAGATACGCAGTATTTT.

This sequence joins TRBV7-2 and TRBJ2-1; possible D gene TRBD2, 5 bases. Germline lookup yields CDR1 SGHTA and CDR2 FQGNSA. The V and J ends lost 3 bases and 4 bases respectively, with 13 bases between them. CDR3 length: 15 residues. CDR3 sequence: CASSLMSGEYNEQFF. CDR3 sequence (DNA): TGTGCCAGCAGCTTGATGAGCGGCGAATACAATGAGCAGTTCTTC.

The chain joins TRBV7-2 to TRBJ2-7; TRBD2 agrees at 8 bases. Unmatched junction bases numbered 6, after V lost 3 bases and J lost 2 bases. The CDR3 has 15 residues. The germline gives CDR1 SGHTA, CDR2 FQGNSA. The CDR3 region has the DNA TGTGCCAGCAGCTTTGAGGCGGGGGGACCCTACGAGCAGTACTTC. This gives the protein CASSFEAGGPYEQYF. The full variable domain, with the rest looked up from reference TRBV7-2 and TRBJ2-7, is GAGVSQSPSNKVTEKGKDVELRCDPISGHTALYWYRQSLGQGLEFLIYFQGNSAPDKSGLPSDRFSAERTGGSVSTLTIQRTQQEDSAVYLCASSFEAGGPYEQYFGPGTRLTVT.

This chain links TRBV30 with TRBJ1-5, with TRBD1 as a possible D gene (6 bases). This CDR3 has 13 residues. The germline V and J ends were trimmed by 2 bases and 3 bases, with 8 bases remaining between them. Per the germline V gene, CDR1 is GTSNPN and CDR2 is SVGIG (reference sequence). DNA of the CDR3: TGTGCCTGGAGTTCAGGGGTCAATCAGCCCCAGCATTTT. Translated, it gives CAWSSGVNQPQHF.

The V gene is TRBV30, the J gene TRBJ2-3; 8 bases are shared with TRBD1. Germline CDR1 GTSNPN, CDR2 SVGIG (reference sequence). The CDR3 runs 15 residues. The J segment lost 3 bases and the V segment lost 0 bases, leaving 5 bases of the junction unmatched. CDR3 sequence (DNA): TGTGCCTGGAGTGTGGAGACAGGGGTTACAGATACGCAGTATTTT. Translating it yields CAWSVETGVTDTQYF. Combining the CDR3 with reference TRBV30 and TRBJ2-3 gives the whole variable domain SQTIHQWPATLVQPVGSPLSLECTVEGTSNPNLYWYRQAAGRGLQLLFYSVGIGQISSEVPQNLSASRPQDRQFILSSKKLLLSDSGFYLCAWSVETGVTDTQYFGPGTRLTVL.

The chain joins TRBV4-3 to TRBJ2-7; D possibly uses TRBD1 or TRBD2 (5 bases each). The V gene lost 0 bases and the J gene lost 0 bases, with 9 bases spanning the gap. The CDR3 length is 15 residues. The germline V gene encodes CDR1 LGHNA and CDR2 YSLEER. CDR3 bases: TGCGCCAGCAGCCAAGATCGGGGCGGCTCCTACGAGCAGTACTTC. Its protein product is CASSQDRGGSYEQYF.

The rearrangement links TRBV5-1 to TRBJ1-1, with a tentative D call TRBD1 (5 bases). In germline, CDR1 is SGHRS, CDR2 YFSETQ. The CDR3 consists of 13 residues. The V gene lost 6 bases and the J gene lost 4 bases, with 13 bases spanning the gap. The CDR3 sequence: CASMGDGATEAFF. CDR3 nucleotides: TGCGCCAGCATGGGGGACGGCGCCACTGAAGCTTTCTTT.

This clone was detected a few times. The chain links TRBV27 to TRBJ2-3; the D is unclear. CDR3 length: 12 residues. V lost 6 bases and J lost 4, with 8 bases in between. Germline-derived CDR1 and CDR2 are MNHEY and SMNVEV (reference sequence). The CDR3 DNA reads as TGTGCCAGCAGCCATGGCGCAGATACGCAGTATTTT. Its protein product is CASSHGADTQYF.

This clone has a handful of counts. The chain combines TRBV29-1 with TRBJ1-2; TRBD1 aligns across 9 bases. The length of the CDR3 is 14 residues. Losses at the gene ends were 4 bases for V and 4 bases for J; bases not matched to a gene: 7. Germline V gene sequence: CDR1 SQVTM, CDR2 ANQGSEA. The CDR3 coding sequence is TGCAGCGTTGGGGGAACGGGACAGGGCTATGGCTACACCTTC. Amino acid sequence: CSVGGTGQGYGYTF.

This clone showed up just a few times. The genes are TRBV10-1 and TRBJ1-4, with D possibly being TRBD1 (5 bases). CDR1 and CDR2 (germline): WNHNN, SYGVQD (reference sequence). V lost 3 bases, J lost 8 bases, and 16 bases lay in between. There are 15 residues in the CDR3. For the CDR3, the DNA is TGCGCCAGCAGTGAATACGGGACCGGCCCGGAAAAACTGTTTTTT. Residues: CASSEYGTGPEKLFF.

The chain links TRBV2 to TRBJ2-1; TRBD1 might be the D (6 bases). This CDR3 spans 13 amino acids. Germline CDR1 SNHLY, CDR2 FYNNEI. V was shortened by 8 bases and J by 12 bases, with 20 bases between the two germline ends. CDR3 DNA sequence: TGTGCCAGCCAGGGGCCAACAGGGATGGTGCAGTTCTTC. Translating gives CASQGPTGMVQFF.

This chain connects TRBV5-1 to TRBJ2-5; the match to TRBD1 covers 7 bases. The germline V gene encodes CDR1 SGHRS and CDR2 YFSETQ. With V trimmed by 2 bases and J by 5 bases, 18 bases remained unmatched. This CDR3 spans 18 amino acids. CDR3 sequence (DNA): TGCGCCAGCAGCTTCGGACAGCTATGGGACAGTAGGGGGGAGACCCAGTACTTC. Translated: CASSFGQLWDSRGETQYF.

This chain joins TRBV4-3 and TRBJ2-7; tentative D call: TRBD2 (6 bases). The CDR3 has 15 amino acids. V shed 5 bases and J shed 1 base, with 15 bases lying between them. Germline CDR1 and CDR2: LGHNA and YSLEER. The CDR3 is CASSTSRGGSYEQYF. As DNA, the CDR3 is TGCGCCAGCAGCACCTCTAGGGGAGGTTCCTACGAGCAGTACTTC.

The V and J genes are TRBV9 and TRBJ1-1; possible D gene TRBD1, 6 bases. The CDR3 totals 14 residues. Germline assignment: CDR1 SGDLS and CDR2 YYNGEE. Between the trimmed V and J ends, which lost 4 bases and 1 base, there was a span of 11 bases. The CDR3 coding sequence is TGTGCCAGCAGCTACCGGACAGAGAACACTGAAGCTTTCTTT. Translating gives CASSYRTENTEAFF.

V usage is TRBV18 and J usage is TRBJ1-2; 8 bases map to TRBD1. Unmatched junction bases numbered 5, after V lost 3 bases and J lost 2 bases. The V gene's germline CDR1 is KGHSH and CDR2 LQKENI. This CDR3 spans 15 amino acids. The CDR3 region has the DNA TGTGCCAGCTCACCCTACGGACAGGGAAACTATGGCTACACCTTC. It translates to CASSPYGQGNYGYTF.

By share of the sample, this clone is medium-sized. The V and J genes are TRBV7-6 and TRBJ1-3; D remains unclear. V was trimmed by 0 bases and J by 0 bases, leaving 9 bases between them. The V gene's germline CDR1 is SGHVS and CDR2 FNYEAQ. The CDR3 totals 16 residues. CDR3 protein: CASSLATPFSGNTIYF. The CDR3 nucleotides read TGTGCCAGCAGCTTAGCGACGCCGTTCTCTGGAAACACCATATATTTT.